This paragraph reports one TCR beta chain. No antigen is known for it. This specimen belongs to a study of cytomegalovirus exposure and HLA in healthy donors. V lost 2 bases, J lost 2 bases, and 21 bases lay in between. The CDR3 length is 18 residues. Measured with immunoSEQ multiplex PCR; TCRdb has only the in-frame clones, and not every one. The data hold over 150,000 clones, with 86% observed a single time. Study-level findings and limits: It was fewer than 200 TCR beta chains that were listed as cytomegalovirus-associated. In vitro experiments confirmed that a few CMV-associated chains were specific for CMV antigens.

Input material: PBMCs. The sequence derives from a woman younger than 35 in good health and CMV-seronegative. The genes are TRBV23-1 and TRBJ1-2; TRBD1 might be the D (6 bases). TRBV23-1 is annotated as an ORF whose role is uncertain. The CDR3 region is CASSQIQKGGPSNYGYTF. The DNA for the CDR3 is TGCGCCAGCAGTCAAATTCAGAAGGGGGGGCCCTCAAACTATGGCTACACCTTC.